The TCR beta chain described here comes from a study of T cell repertoires in cytomegalovirus infection. Study in general: Alongside well-studied HLA-B-restricted CMV epitopes, recently identified HLA-C-restricted CMV epitopes were also used. Public TCR beta signatures indicated both CMV infection and matching HLA type. Regarding the study as a whole: Accumulated public TCR beta family frequency recognized individuals carrying CMV together with the relevant HLA. CMV-specific HLA-C-restricted TCR beta clonotypes dominated the ex vivo response.

TCRdb independently ran MiXCR on the reads; one entry per CDR3 protein. The data contain some 940,000 distinct CDR3 sequences, roughly 30% of them singletons. Concerning this clonotype: Its antigen is not identified. The junction and the germline gene differ at one end; a read error may be behind it.

The CDR3 loop spans 14 amino acids. Germline loops: CDR1 MDHEN, CDR2 SYDVKM. The sequence derives from a human donor in good health (CMV status not recorded). Some clones in this sample may be carry-over from other donors' samples. The source was cultured CD8+ T cells from PBMCs, collected from culture after CMV antigen stimulation. The chain combines TRBV28 with TRBJ2-3, with D unclear. Here the CDR3 reads CAGSWQQYTDTQYF. For the CDR3, the DNA is TGTGCCGGCAGCTGGCAACAGTACACAGATACGCAGTATTTT.